Listed here are 22 T cell receptor beta chains from one sample, sequenced in a study of spatial heterogeneity in lung cancer. Time point given: sample taken at primary tumor resection. TCRdb used MiXCR to reprocess the 5' RACE reads, holding one entry per CDR3 protein. The sample lists around 40,000 distinct CDR3 sequences, approximately 5.2% occurring once. The sequencing here drew on PBMCs, taken at surgery. These receptors were obtained from a female donor with early-stage non-small cell lung cancer.

The chain has TRBV5-6 and TRBJ2-5, with D possibly TRBD2 on 5 matching bases. Germline V CDR1 and CDR2: SGHDT, YYEEEE. Trimming took off 1 base at V and 4 bases at J, with 8 bases between the two ends. The CDR3 totals 13 residues. As DNA, the CDR3 is TGTGCCAGCAGCTTGTATGGAGGAGAGACCCAGTACTTC. Residues: CASSLYGGETQYF.

In its sample, this clonotype was seen a few times. The chain joins TRBV27 to TRBJ2-2; a possible D gene is TRBD1 (6 bases). The length of the CDR3 is 15 residues. Trimming cost V 8 bases and J 2 bases, with 15 bases left between them. The V gene's germline CDR1 is MNHEY and CDR2 SMNVEV (reference sequence). The CDR3 loop reads CASSRTAYNTGELFF. The CDR3 DNA reads as TGTGCCAGCTCTCGGACAGCGTACAACACCGGGGAGCTGTTTTTT.

This chain uses TRBV3-1 with TRBJ2-2; D ambiguous. V was cut by 2 bases and J by 0 bases, with 4 bases left in between. Germline values: CDR1 LGHDT, CDR2 YNNKEL (reference sequence). The CDR3 is made up of 14 amino acids. The CDR3 is CASSQSSNTGELFF. The CDR3 DNA reads as TGTGCCAGCAGCCAATCATCGAACACCGGGGAGCTGTTTTTT. Supplemented by reference TRBV3-1 and TRBJ2-2, the full variable domain reads DTAVSQTPKYLVTQMGNDKSIKCEQNLGHDTMYWYKQDSKKFLKIMFSYNNKELIINETVPNRFSPKSPDKAHLNLHINSLELGDSAVYFCASSQSSNTGELFFGEGSRLTVL.

This clonotype has at least ten counts. The V and J genes are TRBV27 and TRBJ2-3; a possible D gene is TRBD2 (6 bases). The CDR3 sequence is 14 residues long. Germline CDR1 is MNHEY and CDR2 is SMNVEV (reference sequence). Trimming took 5 bases from V and 5 from J, leaving 14 bases between them. CDR3 amino acids: CASSTAGRLDTQYF. The CDR3 bases are TGTGCCAGCAGTACGGCGGGGAGGCTAGATACGCAGTATTTT.

This clonotype appeared a few times. At one of its ends the junction is not consistent with the germline gene, which may arise from a read error. The rearrangement links TRBV2 to TRBJ2-3; TRBD2 aligns across 14 bases. CDR3 length: 15 residues. Germline CDR1 reads SNHLY; CDR2 reads FYNNEI. The CDR3 coding sequence is TGTGCCAGCAGCGAAGGACTAGCGGGGGGAGATACGCAGTATTTT. This codes for CASSEGLAGGDTQYF.

The rearrangement joins TRBV11-2 to TRBJ2-6; the D is unclear. There are 17 residues in the CDR3. With 4 bases removed from V and 0 bases from J, the gap between germline ends came to 13 bases. Looked up from germline, CDR1 is SGHAT and CDR2 is FQNNGV. The CDR3 sequence is CASSSSRRFSGANVLTF. For the CDR3, the DNA is TGTGCCAGCAGCTCCTCGCGGCGTTTCTCTGGGGCCAACGTCCTGACTTTC.

This clonotype was observed at least ten times. The genes are TRBV20-1 and TRBJ1-5; 7 positions agree with TRBD1. With V trimmed by 3 bases and J by 9 bases, 11 bases remained unmatched. The germline V gene has CDR1 DFQATT and CDR2 SNEGSKA (reference sequence). The CDR3 is made up of 14 amino acids. CDR3 in amino acids: CSARQTGDRGPQHF. CDR3 bases: TGCAGTGCTAGGCAAACAGGGGACCGCGGGCCCCAGCATTTT.

The CDR3 sequence is CASSLGGSSYNEQFF. CDR3 in DNA: TGTGCCAGCAGCTTAGGGGGGAGTTCCTACAATGAGCAGTTCTTC. This rearrangement joins TRBV5-4 to TRBJ2-1; D assignment may be TRBD1 or TRBD2 (6 bases each). The CDR3 is 15 amino acids. The V and J ends lost 2 bases and 1 base respectively, with 10 bases between them. Germline V gene lookup returns CDR1 SGHNT and CDR2 YYREEE (reference sequence).

At least ten counts were recorded for this clonotype. V is TRBV28 and J is TRBJ2-1, with D possibly called TRBD1 or TRBD2 (7 bases each). CDR1 is MDHEN and CDR2 is SYDVKM in the germline V gene. The V end lost 4 bases, the J end lost 10 bases, and 20 bases lay between the germline ends. There are 15 residues in the CDR3. This chain's CDR3 is CASSSGGALAWEQFF. CDR3 DNA: TGTGCCAGCAGTTCAGGGGGGGCACTAGCGTGGGAGCAGTTCTTC.

This clonotype was detected only a few times. The chain recombines TRBV4-2 with TRBJ2-6; the D gene is possibly TRBD1 (6 bases). The CDR3 has 16 residues. Germline V gene sequence: CDR1 LGHNA, CDR2 YNFKEQ. V was pared by 3 bases and J by 1 base, with 10 bases between. The chain's CDR3 is CASSHRDRSGANVLTF. CDR3 DNA sequence: TGTGCCAGCAGCCACCGCGACAGGTCTGGGGCCAACGTCCTGACTTTC.

Sample share makes this clonotype medium-sized. This chain uses TRBV7-3 with TRBJ1-2; 7 bases are a match to TRBD1. The V gene's germline CDR1 is SGHTA and CDR2 FQGTGA. V dropped 5 bases and J dropped 4; count of bases not matched to a gene: 4. The CDR3 loop spans 13 amino acids. In nucleotides, the CDR3 is TGTGCCAGCAGCCCGGGGACAGCCTATGGCTACACCTTC. Translation: CASSPGTAYGYTF.

Note on this clonotype: The CDR3 does not end in the conserved phenylalanine or tryptophan, so this is likely a read error. The chain combines TRBV10-1 with TRBJ2-7, with D tentatively TRBD1 (6 bases). This CDR3 contains 14 residues. Germline V CDR1 and CDR2: WNHNN, SYGVQD (reference sequence). V shed 2 bases and J shed 1 base, with 9 bases lying between them. Here the CDR3 DNA reads TGCGCCAGCAGTGAGAACAGGGTTTCCTACGAGCAGTACTAC. Protein product: CASSENRVSYEQYY.

The chain has TRBV16 and TRBJ1-5, with D hard to call. Germline CDR1 and CDR2: KGHSY and FQNENV. Trimming left V 0 bases short and J 0 bases short, with 6 bases between. There are 15 residues in the CDR3. This CDR3 reads CASSQSGISNQPQHF. The CDR3 DNA reads as TGTGCCAGCAGCCAATCGGGGATTAGCAATCAGCCCCAGCATTTT.

This clonotype was counted many times. The chain joins TRBV29-1 to TRBJ1-1; tentatively, D is TRBD1 (5 bases). V was shortened by 5 bases and J by 6 bases, with 16 bases between the two germline ends. Germline V gene sequence: CDR1 SQVTM, CDR2 ANQGSEA. The CDR3 contains 13 residues. The CDR3 sequence is CSVLSQGNAEAFF. The CDR3 DNA follows: TGCAGCGTTTTAAGTCAGGGCAACGCTGAAGCTTTCTTT.

This clonotype was counted many times. In nucleotides, the CDR3 is TGTGCCAGCAGTTCGGGACAGGGGCGCGAGCAGTACTTC. It specifies CASSSGQGREQYF. The chain recombines TRBV12-3 or TRBV12-4 with TRBJ2-7, with 10 positions matching TRBD1. The J segment lost 6 bases and the V segment lost 4 bases, leaving 3 bases of the junction unmatched. CDR3 length equals 13 residues.

This clonotype has ten or more counts. The chain carries TRBV6-5 and TRBJ1-5; D ambiguous. From germline, CDR1 is MNHEY and CDR2 SVGAGI. CDR3 length: 16 amino acids. The germline V and J ends were trimmed by 5 bases and 0 bases, with 14 bases remaining between them. CDR3: CASSHRAQISNQPQHF. Written as DNA, the CDR3 is TGTGCCAGCAGTCACCGGGCCCAAATTAGCAATCAGCCCCAGCATTTT.

This clonotype was picked up many times. This chain uses TRBV3-2 with TRBJ2-7; the DNA was not used to check the table's D call, TRBD2. TRBV3-2 is termed a pseudogene. CDR3 length equals 16 residues. CDR3 coding DNA: TGTGCCAGCAGCCAAGAGGCGAGGCTAGCGGGGGGCGAGCAGTACTTC. Translation: CASSQEARLAGGEQYF.

This clonotype was recorded at least ten times. The chain uses TRBV7-6 and TRBJ2-7; D gene unclear. This CDR3 has 12 amino acids. Germline CDR1 and CDR2: SGHVS and FNYEAQ. V was trimmed by 5 bases and J by 6 bases, leaving 11 bases between them. CDR3 sequence (DNA): TGTGCCAGCAGCCTAAATCCTAGCGAGCAGTACTTC. It is translated as CASSLNPSEQYF.

This clonotype occurred many times. The CDR3 coding sequence is TGTGCCAGCAGCTCCGGCGGGGGAAACTATGGCTACACCTTC. It is translated as CASSSGGGNYGYTF. The chain has TRBV9 and TRBJ1-2, with D maybe TRBD1 (5 bases). The length of the CDR3 is 14 residues. Germline CDR1 SGDLS, CDR2 YYNGEE. Between the trimmed V and J ends, which lost 4 bases and 2 bases, there was a span of 12 bases.

This clonotype was counted many times. This chain joins TRBV7-2 and TRBJ2-5, with 10 bases lining up with TRBD1. Germline CDR1 is SGHTA and CDR2 is FQGNSA. The V gene end was trimmed by 4 bases and the J gene end by 5 bases; junction bases not matched to a gene: 7. The CDR3 runs to 15 residues. Here the CDR3 reads CASSSTGTGVETQYF. The CDR3 nucleotides are TGTGCCAGCAGCTCAACCGGGACAGGGGTGGAGACCCAGTACTTC.

This clonotype was recorded at least ten times. V usage is TRBV20-1 and J usage is TRBJ2-3; TRBD2 matches 7 bases. Germline V gene sequence: CDR1 DFQATT, CDR2 SNEGSKA (reference sequence). J was trimmed by 4 bases and V by 6 bases; bases with no gene match: 7. The CDR3 totals 13 residues. The CDR3 sequence: CSAPVSGADTQYF. CDR3 bases: TGCAGTGCCCCAGTAAGCGGGGCAGATACGCAGTATTTT.

At least ten counts were recorded for this clonotype. The gene calls are TRBV28 and TRBJ1-2; no clear D gene. The CDR3 has 16 amino acids. Trimming left V 4 bases short and J 4 bases short, with 19 bases between. Germline V gives CDR1 MDHEN, CDR2 SYDVKM. The CDR3 DNA sequence: TGTGCCAGCAGTTCGACCGGCATACCCGTGCCCTATGGCTACACCTTC. Protein: CASSSTGIPVPYGYTF.